This T cell receptor beta chain is drawn from a study of control samples from healthy donors and cancer patients. Assay: immunoSEQ multiplex PCR; the TCRdb copy retains only in-frame clones and omits some. The table lists 70,000 to 80,000 clones, about 89% of them singletons. CDR3 length: 12 amino acids. Germline CDR1 and CDR2: MNHEY and SVGAGI. This receptor was obtained from a woman aged 45-59 years with colorectal cancer. Source material: PBMCs. The rearrangement links TRBV6-5 to TRBJ2-1; D remains unclear. CDR3 DNA: TGTGCGCTTTCGGGTGGGTCTAGAGAGCAGTTCTTC. This encodes CALSGGSREQFF.